This T cell receptor (beta chain) was identified during a study of T cell responses to AZD1222 COVID-19 vaccine. Sequencing used immunoSEQ multiplex PCR; TCRdb keeps in-frame clones, though not all of them. The data hold roughly 110,000 clones, with about nine tenths observed a single time. Germline CDR1 reads LNHDA; CDR2 reads SQIVND (reference sequence). The V end lost 0 bases, the J end lost 6 bases, and 12 bases lay between the germline ends. CDR3 length: 16 amino acids. The rearrangement uses TRBV19 and TRBJ1-6; D may be TRBD1 (5 bases). The material was peripheral blood, obtained 28 days after the second AZD1222 dose. The origin of this receptor is an adult who received the AZD1222 COVID-19 vaccine. DNA of the CDR3: TGTGCCAGTAGTATAGAGGCGACAGCCAGTAATTCACCCCTCCACTTT. It specifies CASSIEATASNSPLHF.